Each of the 20 T cell receptor beta chains below was sequenced from the same sample in a study of blood T cell repertoires in COVID-19. Generated by immunoSEQ multiplex PCR, the TCRdb table keeps only in-frame clones and is missing some. This table has more than 95,000 clones, roughly 80% appearing once. The material sequenced was peripheral blood. The receptors stem from a man in his 60s with acute or convalescent COVID-19.

The chain carries TRBV7-2 and TRBJ1-5; possible D gene TRBD1, 5 bases. The V end was cut by 1 base, the J end by 5 bases, with 6 bases between. The CDR3 contains 13 residues. CDR1 and CDR2 (germline): SGHTA, FQGNSA. The CDR3 sequence is CASSLGGDQPQHF. As DNA, the CDR3 is TGTGCCAGCAGCTTAGGGGGGGATCAGCCCCAGCATTTT.

This clone was found a few times. The V and J genes are TRBV11-2 and TRBJ2-7; 7 bases match TRBD2. CDR1 is SGHAT and CDR2 is FQNNGV in the germline V gene. V gave up 5 bases and J gave up 1 base; unmatched junction bases: 8. The CDR3 runs to 15 residues. In nucleotides, the CDR3 is TGTGCCAGCAGCCTACCTAGCGGACATTCCTACGAGCAGTACTTC. It is translated as CASSLPSGHSYEQYF.

This clone was counted once. CDR3 bases: TGTGCCAGTAACCGTCAAACAGGGGGCGCAGGGAATGAGCAGTTCTTC. Translation: CASNRQTGGAGNEQFF. The chain carries TRBV19 and TRBJ2-1; 9 bases line up with TRBD1. V lost 7 bases, J lost 7 bases, and 14 bases stayed unmatched. The CDR3 runs to 16 residues. Germline-derived CDR1 and CDR2 are LNHDA and SQIVND (reference sequence).

This chain links TRBV19 with TRBJ2-6; D gene unclear. In germline, CDR1 is LNHDA, CDR2 SQIVND (reference sequence). V lost 6 bases and J 0 bases, leaving 18 bases between the germline ends. The CDR3 is made up of 18 amino acids. The CDR3 loop is CASREAVVQSSGANVLTF. CDR3 DNA sequence: TGTGCCAGTAGGGAAGCCGTCGTACAGAGCTCTGGGGCCAACGTCCTGACTTTC.

V gene TRBV5-1 combines with J gene TRBJ2-1, with 10 nucleotides matching TRBD1. V lost 3 bases, J lost 4 bases, and 7 bases stayed unmatched. The V gene's germline CDR1 is SGHRS and CDR2 YFSETQ. The CDR3 is made up of 16 amino acids. This CDR3 is CASSSNRQGAYNEQFF. The DNA of the CDR3 is TGCGCCAGCAGCTCCAACCGACAGGGGGCTTACAATGAGCAGTTCTTC.

In its sample, this clone was seen once. The chain has TRBV15 and TRBJ1-2; 10 nucleotides agree with TRBD1. J was trimmed by 2 bases and V by 6 bases; bases with no gene match: 3. Germline CDR1 is LNHNV and CDR2 is YYDKDF (reference sequence). The CDR3 runs 14 residues. Here the CDR3 reads CATRKDRGNYGYTF. As DNA, the CDR3 is TGTGCCACCAGAAAGGACAGGGGGAACTATGGCTACACCTTC.

The gene calls are TRBV2 and TRBJ1-5, with 9 bases lining up with TRBD1. CDR3 length: 15 amino acids. Germline CDR1 and CDR2: SNHLY and FYNNEI. Unmatched junction bases numbered 3, after V lost 2 bases and J lost 4 bases. CDR3: CASSENRGPNQPQHF. The DNA for the CDR3 is TGTGCCAGCAGTGAAAACAGGGGGCCAAATCAGCCCCAGCATTTT.

V and J are TRBV4-1 and TRBJ2-1; TRBD1 might be the D (5 bases). The CDR3 runs to 15 residues. The V end lost 6 bases, the J end lost 2 bases, and 14 bases lay between the germline ends. The germline CDR1 and CDR2 sequences are MGHRA and YSYEKL. CDR3 residues: CASSTTQGTYNEQFF. CDR3 in DNA: TGCGCCAGCAGTACCACTCAGGGAACCTACAATGAGCAGTTCTTC.

The table lists this clone with a few counts. This chain joins TRBV12-3 or TRBV12-4 and TRBJ1-5, with D perhaps TRBD1 (5 bases). The V and J ends lost 5 bases and 6 bases respectively, with 11 bases between them. The CDR3 covers 13 residues. CDR3 loop: CASSQQAFQPQHF. CDR3 bases: TGTGCCAGCAGTCAACAGGCATTTCAGCCCCAGCATTTT.

V gene TRBV5-8 combines with J gene TRBJ1-5, with D hard to call. Trimming took 4 bases from V and 1 from J, leaving 12 bases between them. The CDR3 extends over 15 amino acids. Germline V gene data show CDR1 as SGHTS and CDR2 as YDEGEE. This CDR3 is CASSPRFVSNQPQHF. The CDR3 DNA reads as TGTGCCAGCAGCCCCAGGTTCGTAAGCAATCAGCCCCAGCATTTT.

V usage is TRBV2 and J usage is TRBJ2-2; tentatively, D is TRBD1 (7 bases). The CDR3 covers 14 residues. The V end was cut by 4 bases, the J end by 4 bases, with 10 bases between. Germline V gives CDR1 SNHLY, CDR2 FYNNEI. The chain's CDR3 is CASSGQGGTGELFF. In nucleotides, the CDR3 is TGTGCCAGCAGTGGACAGGGAGGCACCGGGGAGCTGTTTTTT.

This chain links TRBV7-8 with TRBJ1-2; the match to TRBD1 covers 9 bases. V shed 5 bases, J shed 5 bases, and the junction held 3 bases outside the gene matches. The CDR3 covers 13 residues. CDR1 and CDR2 (germline): SGHVS, FQNEAQ. The CDR3 sequence: CASSPGQGYGYTF. In nucleotides, the CDR3 is TGTGCCAGCAGCCCGGGACAGGGATATGGCTACACCTTC.

A few counts support this clone. CDR3 DNA sequence: TGTGCCAGCTCACCACAGGGGGCTGGAAACACCATATATTTT. Translating gives CASSPQGAGNTIYF. The chain carries TRBV18 and TRBJ1-3; D may be TRBD1 (6 bases). V lost 1 base to trimming and J lost 2 bases, with 6 bases between them. The CDR3 length is 14 residues. CDR1 KGHSH and CDR2 LQKENI come from the germline V gene.

The gene calls are TRBV24-1 and TRBJ2-2; a weak D match, TRBD2 (6 bases). Germline V gene sequence: CDR1 KGHDR, CDR2 SFDVKD. Trimming removed 2 bases at V and 6 bases at J, with 12 bases between. This CDR3 contains 15 residues. CDR3 sequence: CATSDYSGRAGELFF. The CDR3 DNA sequence: TGTGCCACCAGTGATTACAGCGGGCGGGCCGGGGAGCTGTTTTTT.

The chain has TRBV5-1 and TRBJ2-7; 7 bases match TRBD2. This CDR3 has 16 residues. Losses at the gene ends were 3 bases for V and 3 bases for J; bases not matched to a gene: 12. Germline values: CDR1 SGHRS, CDR2 YFSETQ. The CDR3 bases are TGCGCCAGCAGCTCCCAGGGTTCCTCGGGGGGCTACGAGCAGTACTTC. Its translation: CASSSQGSSGGYEQYF.

The V gene is TRBV5-1, the J gene TRBJ1-4; 9 bases agree with TRBD1. The germline V gene encodes CDR1 SGHRS and CDR2 YFSETQ. The CDR3 is 15 residues long. Trimming at V came to 3 bases and at J to 7 bases, leaving 7 bases not matched to a gene. The CDR3 loop is CASSSTGGAGEKLFF. CDR3 coding DNA: TGCGCCAGCAGCTCCACAGGGGGCGCGGGTGAAAAACTGTTTTTT.

This chain links TRBV7-9 with TRBJ1-1; D unresolved. This CDR3 comprises 14 residues. The germline V gene has CDR1 SEHNR and CDR2 FQNEAQ (reference sequence). The ends were cut back, 3 bases at V and 1 base at J, with 9 bases in the middle. Here the CDR3 DNA reads TGTGCCAGCAGCTTGAAAGGCGGGAACACTGAAGCTTTCTTT. Amino acids: CASSLKGGNTEAFF.

The V gene is TRBV12-3 or TRBV12-4, the J gene TRBJ1-2; TRBD1 agrees at 7 bases. The ends lost 5 bases at V and 4 bases at J; junction bases unmatched: 4. This CDR3 is built from 13 residues. In DNA, the CDR3 is TGTGCCAGCAGTAAGACAGGGCCCTATGGCTACACCTTC. This sequence encodes CASSKTGPYGYTF.

CDR3 protein: CASTKEAGGLGNQPQHF. CDR3 coding DNA: TGTGCCAGCACTAAAGAGGCAGGGGGCTTGGGGAATCAGCCCCAGCATTTT. This chain connects TRBV2 to TRBJ1-5; 8 bases map to TRBD1. V was clipped by 7 bases and J by 4 bases; unmatched bases: 15. Germline CDR1 reads SNHLY; CDR2 reads FYNNEI. CDR3 length: 17 amino acids.

The gene calls are TRBV6-1 and TRBJ1-2; D unresolved. The germline V gene has CDR1 MNHNS and CDR2 SASEGT. The CDR3 sequence is 13 residues long. V was shortened by 3 bases and J by 6 bases, with 11 bases between the two germline ends. CDR3 residues: CASSEAGRHGYTF. CDR3 nucleotide sequence: TGTGCCAGCAGTGAGGCAGGAAGGCATGGCTACACCTTC.